These T cell receptor beta chains were read from a single sample in a study of cytomegalovirus exposure and HLA in healthy donors. Sequencing was performed with immunoSEQ multiplex PCR; in TCRdb, only in-frame clones are kept and a portion is missing. The sample shows 160,000 or so clones, almost 80% of them seen only once. Sequenced material: PBMCs. The receptors derive from a man aged 35-49 years in good health and CMV-seropositive. Both conserved end residues are part of each CDR3. A D gene is named only where the DNA matches it firmly. Clone size, where shown, is once, few, many, or a class for clones that have expanded.

size: -
V: TRBV7-2
D: TRBD2
J: TRBJ2-7
DNA: TGTGCCAGCAGCCCGACTAGCTGGGGAGCCGGAGGGAACGAGCAGTACTTC
CDR3: CASSPTSWGAGGNEQYF

size: -
V: TRBV19
D: TRBD1
J: TRBJ1-5
DNA: TGTGCCAGCGGGACAGGTGTTAGCAATCAGCCCCAGCATTTT
CDR3: CASGTGVSNQPQHF

size: few
V: TRBV7-6
D: TRBD1
J: TRBJ2-7
DNA: TGTGCCAGCAGCGTCGGACAGGGCGGCTACGAGCAGTACTTC
CDR3: CASSVGQGGYEQYF

size: -
V: TRBV5-1
D: TRBD1
J: TRBJ2-3
DNA: TGCGCCAGCAGTCAAGACAGGGGGAATACAGATACGCAGTATTTT
CDR3: CASSQDRGNTDTQYF

size: -
V: TRBV5-1
D: -
J: TRBJ2-2
DNA: TGCGCCAGCAGGAGGGTCAGTGCGAACACCGGGGAGCTGTTTTTT
CDR3: CASRRVSANTGELFF

size: -
V: TRBV29-1
D: -
J: TRBJ2-3
DNA: TGCAGCGTTGAAAGGGCAGGGACAGATACGCAGTATTTT
CDR3: CSVERAGTDTQYF

size: few
V: TRBV7-8
D: -
J: TRBJ1-5
DNA: TGTGCCAGCAGCTTAATCCCCGCAGGCCCCATCGGACCCCAGCATTTT
CDR3: CASSLIPAGPIGPQHF

size: -
V: TRBV7-3
D: -
J: TRBJ1-1
DNA: TGTGCCAGCAGCGAACACCTTGAAGCTTTCTTT
CDR3: CASSEHLEAFF

size: -
V: TRBV10-3
D: -
J: TRBJ2-1
DNA: TGTGCCATCAGTGAGTTAGCGGCCTCCTACAATGAGCAGTTCTTC
CDR3: CAISELAASYNEQFF

size: -
V: TRBV6-1
D: -
J: TRBJ2-6
DNA: TGTGCCAGCAGTGAACAGGGGGGTTCCGGGGCCAACGTCCTGACTTTC
CDR3: CASSEQGGSGANVLTF

size: -
V: TRBV6-1
D: -
J: TRBJ2-5
DNA: TGTGCCAGCAGTGAACTTGTGGCAGAAGAGACCCAGTACTTC
CDR3: CASSELVAEETQYF

size: -
V: TRBV19
D: TRBD1
J: TRBJ1-4
DNA: TGTGCCAGTAGTATGGGACAGGGGAATGAAAAACTGTTTTTT
CDR3: CASSMGQGNEKLFF

size: -
V: TRBV12-5
D: -
J: TRBJ1-4
DNA: TGTGCTAGTGGTTTCGGACAGACTTCAACTAATGAAAAACTGTTTTTT
CDR3: CASGFGQTSTNEKLFF

size: -
V: TRBV19
D: -
J: TRBJ2-2
DNA: TGTGCCAGTAACCCCTTTAGCACCGGGGAGCTGTTTTTT
CDR3: CASNPFSTGELFF

size: -
V: TRBV13
D: TRBD2
J: TRBJ2-2
DNA: TGTGCCAGCAGCTTCCTAGCGGGAGGAGGGGAGCTGTTTTTT
CDR3: CASSFLAGGGELFF

size: -
V: TRBV27
D: TRBD1
J: TRBJ2-4
DNA: TGTGCCAGCAGTTTTAGGCAGGGGGCAAACATTCAGTACTTC
CDR3: CASSFRQGANIQYF

size: -
V: TRBV9
D: -
J: TRBJ2-7
DNA: TGTGCCAGCAGCGTAGGAGACTCCTACGAGCAGTACTTC
CDR3: CASSVGDSYEQYF

size: -
V: TRBV27
D: TRBD2
J: TRBJ2-3
DNA: TGTGCCAGCAGTCCCAGCCCGGGACTAGCGGGGAACACAGATACGCAGTATTTT
CDR3: CASSPSPGLAGNTDTQYF

size: few
V: TRBV18
D: -
J: TRBJ1-5
DNA: TGTGCCAGCTCACCAGGAGGTGATAGCAATCAGCCCCAGCATTTT
CDR3: CASSPGGDSNQPQHF

size: -
V: TRBV12-5
D: TRBD2
J: TRBJ2-3
DNA: TGTGCTAGTGGCTCGGGAGTGAGGGAGGGAGATACGCAGTATTTT
CDR3: CASGSGVREGDTQYF

size: -
V: TRBV11-3
D: TRBD1
J: TRBJ2-5
DNA: TGTGCCAGCAGCCTAGACAGGGAAGAGACCCAGTACTTC
CDR3: CASSLDREETQYF

size: once
V: TRBV19
D: -
J: TRBJ1-1
DNA: TGTGCCAGTAGTATAGTAGGGGGTCCGGCTGAAGCTTTCTTT
CDR3: CASSIVGGPAEAFF

size: -
V: TRBV9
D: TRBD1
J: TRBJ2-3
DNA: TGTGCCAGCAGCCCAGACAGGGGGCCGGGGTATTTT
CDR3: CASSPDRGPGYF

size: -
V: TRBV19
D: TRBD1
J: TRBJ2-6
DNA: TGTGCCAGTAGACTCACAGGGGCTTCTGGGGCCAACGGCCTGACTTTC
CDR3: CASRLTGASGANGLTF

size: -
V: TRBV9
D: TRBD1
J: TRBJ2-7
DNA: TGTGCCAGCAGCGTAGGGGACAGGGGGTACGAGCAGTACTTC
CDR3: CASSVGDRGYEQYF

size: -
V: TRBV28
D: -
J: TRBJ2-5
DNA: TGTGCCAGCAGTCCCTCCGGGCCGGGGGAGACCCAGTACTTC
CDR3: CASSPSGPGETQYF